The 25 T cell receptor beta chains listed next were all sequenced from one sample in a study of T cell responses to AZD1222 COVID-19 vaccine. Some clones are missing from TCRdb's copy, which holds only in-frame ones; the method was immunoSEQ multiplex PCR. Of just over 150,000 clones detected, 90% appear once; the ten largest clones hold roughly 1.6%. This specimen consisted of peripheral blood, obtained 28 days after the second AZD1222 dose. Receptors were obtained from an adult who received the AZD1222 COVID-19 vaccine.

The rearrangement links TRBV14 to TRBJ1-2, with D perhaps TRBD1 (5 bases). With 1 base removed from V and 5 bases from J, the gap between germline ends came to 11 bases. This CDR3 has 14 residues. Germline V CDR1 and CDR2: SGHDN, FVKESK. CDR3 bases: TGTGCCAGCAGCCAAGCGTTGGGGGTTTATGGCTACACCTTC. Protein: CASSQALGVYGYTF.

A few counts support this clone. J is TRBJ1-1 and V is TRBV28; no clear D. Trimming stripped 8 bases from V and 3 bases from J, with 16 bases between. The CDR3 has 14 residues. Germline assignment: CDR1 MDHEN and CDR2 SYDVKM. Written as DNA, the CDR3 is TGTGCCAGCGGAGAGGGAATCAGGTACACTGAAGCTTTCTTT. This codes for CASGEGIRYTEAFF.

This chain joins TRBV5-4 and TRBJ2-1; no clear D. The CDR3 has 13 amino acids. Trimming cost V 3 bases and J 6 bases, with 10 bases left between them. Germline V gene sequence: CDR1 SGHNT, CDR2 YYREEE (reference sequence). The CDR3 is CASSSPGSNEQFF. The DNA for the CDR3 is TGTGCCAGCAGCTCCCCCGGTAGCAATGAGCAGTTCTTC.

The chain recombines TRBV7-9 with TRBJ2-5; no clear D. This CDR3 region has 13 residues. V lost 6 bases, J lost 5 bases, and 13 bases lay in between. Germline CDR1 is SEHNR and CDR2 is FQNEAQ (reference sequence). Here the CDR3 DNA reads TGTGCCAGCAGTAGTGGGTCCACCGAGACCCAGTACTTC. Its translation is CASSSGSTETQYF.

The rearrangement links TRBV7-3 to TRBJ1-2; D is unclear. Trimming took off 2 bases at V and 2 bases at J, with 6 bases between the two ends. In germline, CDR1 is SGHTA, CDR2 FQGTGA. The CDR3 extends over 13 amino acids. In nucleotides, the CDR3 is TGTGCCAGCAGCTTACAGGAGAACTATGGCTACACCTTC. Its protein product is CASSLQENYGYTF.

The chain links TRBV4-1 to TRBJ1-2, with D tentatively TRBD1 (5 bases). The CDR3 has 16 residues. CDR1 and CDR2 from the germline V gene are MGHRA and YSYEKL. V lost 0 bases to trimming and J lost 4 bases, with 15 bases between them. CDR3 region: CASSQDSNLGPYGYTF. The CDR3 DNA is TGCGCCAGCAGCCAAGATAGTAATCTGGGGCCCTATGGCTACACCTTC.

The chain joins TRBV28 to TRBJ1-5, with no clear D. The germline gives CDR1 MDHEN, CDR2 SYDVKM. The CDR3 extends over 15 amino acids. Deletions cut 3 bases from V and 6 bases from J, with 15 bases between. The CDR3 sequence: CASSFKDGRFQPQHF. The CDR3 nucleotides read TGTGCCAGCAGTTTCAAAGACGGACGATTTCAGCCCCAGCATTTT.

The chain joins TRBV9 to TRBJ2-1, with unresolved D. Germline V gene data show CDR1 as SGDLS and CDR2 as YYNGEE. V was trimmed by 3 bases and J by 9 bases, leaving 10 bases between them. The CDR3 totals 12 residues. The CDR3 region is CASSAFLGEQFF. CDR3 sequence (DNA): TGTGCCAGCAGCGCCTTTTTGGGTGAGCAGTTCTTC.

The V gene is TRBV13, the J gene TRBJ2-5; D remains ambiguous. This CDR3 contains 12 residues. The ends were cut back, 0 bases at V and 5 bases at J, with 4 bases in the middle. The germline CDR1 and CDR2 sequences are PRHDT and FYEKMQ (reference sequence). The DNA of the CDR3 is TGTGCCAGCAGCTTAGGGATGGAGACCCAGTACTTC. As protein: CASSLGMETQYF.

This chain joins TRBV27 and TRBJ1-1, with D tentatively TRBD1 (5 bases). Looked up from germline, CDR1 is MNHEY and CDR2 is SMNVEV (reference sequence). V lost 0 bases and J 2 bases, leaving 10 bases between the germline ends. The length of the CDR3 is 15 residues. This chain's CDR3 is CASSLSGTANTEAFF. The CDR3 DNA sequence: TGTGCCAGCAGTTTATCTGGGACCGCCAACACTGAAGCTTTCTTT.

In nucleotides, the CDR3 is TGTGCCAGCTCACTGGGGGTACCCCGCGGGAACACTGAAGCTTTCTTT. Its protein product is CASSLGVPRGNTEAFF. This chain connects TRBV18 to TRBJ1-1, with D perhaps TRBD1 (5 bases). CDR1 is KGHSH, CDR2 LQKENI, per germline. The V and J ends lost 4 bases and 1 base respectively, with 16 bases between them. This CDR3 comprises 16 residues.

CDR3 protein: CASSFSSYNEQFF. The CDR3 DNA is TGTGCCAGCAGCTTTAGCTCCTACAATGAGCAGTTCTTC. The chain joins TRBV7-9 to TRBJ2-1; D is ambiguous. Per the germline V gene, CDR1 is SEHNR and CDR2 is FQNEAQ (reference sequence). V lost 3 bases, J lost 0 bases, and 3 bases lay in between. The CDR3 contains 13 residues. Using reference TRBV7-9 and TRBJ2-1 for the parts outside the CDR3, the full variable domain is DTGVSQNPRHKITKRGQNVTFRCDPISEHNRLYWYRQTLGQGPEFLTYFQNEAQLEKSRLLSDRFSAERPKGSFSTLEIQRTEQGDSAMYLCASSFSSYNEQFFGPGTRLTVL.

V gene TRBV18 combines with J gene TRBJ1-5; D might be TRBD1 (6 bases). The CDR3 loop spans 15 amino acids. V lost 3 bases to trimming and J lost 3 bases, with 12 bases between them. Germline lookup yields CDR1 KGHSH and CDR2 LQKENI. This chain's CDR3 is CASSPIAGANQPQHF. DNA for the CDR3: TGTGCCAGCTCACCGATTGCAGGGGCCAATCAGCCCCAGCATTTT.

The V call is TRBV4-1, the J call TRBJ1-1; D gene uncertain. The CDR3 extends over 14 amino acids. V was shortened by 3 bases and J by 2 bases, with 10 bases between the two germline ends. Germline V gives CDR1 MGHRA, CDR2 YSYEKL. CDR3 residues: CASSHGKRNTEAFF. CDR3 DNA sequence: TGCGCCAGCAGCCACGGGAAGAGAAACACTGAAGCTTTCTTT.

The chain is built from TRBV15 and TRBJ1-5; D is unclear. Germline V gene lookup returns CDR1 LNHNV and CDR2 YYDKDF (reference sequence). CDR3 length: 12 residues. The V end was cut by 9 bases, the J end by 1 base, with 7 bases between. The CDR3 is CATGKSNQPQHF. CDR3 sequence (DNA): TGTGCCACAGGGAAAAGCAATCAGCCCCAGCATTTT.

This clone was observed once. The chain combines TRBV19 with TRBJ2-5; 11 bases match TRBD2. V trimming: 1 base; J trimming: 3 bases; junction bases outside the gene matches: 4. Germline V gene data show CDR1 as LNHDA and CDR2 as SQIVND (reference sequence). This CDR3 is built from 16 residues. This CDR3 is CASSIASGLAEETQYF. The CDR3 DNA reads TGTGCCAGTAGTATAGCCTCGGGACTAGCGGAAGAGACCCAGTACTTC.

The CDR3 region is CASSQFALAGDGQFF. The CDR3 nucleotides read TGTGCCAGCAGCCAATTCGCACTAGCGGGAGACGGGCAGTTCTTC. The V call is TRBV14, the J call TRBJ2-1, with 11 nucleotides matching TRBD2. The germline V gene has CDR1 SGHDN and CDR2 FVKESK. The CDR3 extends over 15 amino acids. V was clipped by 2 bases and J by 12 bases; unmatched bases: 9.

The chain uses TRBV2 and TRBJ2-7; tentative D call: TRBD1 (5 bases). CDR3 length equals 14 residues. Trimming took off 10 bases at V and 6 bases at J, with 22 bases between the two ends. The germline gives CDR1 SNHLY, CDR2 FYNNEI. As DNA, the CDR3 is TGTGCCACCAAAAAACAGGAATCTGTCCGCGAGCAGTACTTC. Translation gives CATKKQESVREQYF.

This sequence joins TRBV30 and TRBJ2-3, with 10 bases that match TRBD2. The germline V gene encodes CDR1 GTSNPN and CDR2 SVGIG (reference sequence). The V segment lost 2 bases and the J segment 3 bases; nucleotides outside the gene matches: 8. This CDR3 spans 16 amino acids. Here the CDR3 DNA reads TGTGCCTGGAGTCCCTTAGCGGGGGGTGGGACAGATACGCAGTATTTT. It translates to CAWSPLAGGGTDTQYF.

CDR3 sequence reads: CAWSGGTNEKLFF. CDR3 nucleotides: TGTGCCTGGTCGGGGGGCACTAATGAAAAACTGTTTTTT. This chain connects TRBV30 to TRBJ1-4, with D perhaps matching TRBD1 (6 bases). With 5 bases removed from V and 2 bases from J, the gap between germline ends came to 9 bases. Germline CDR1 GTSNPN, CDR2 SVGIG (reference sequence). This CDR3 region has 13 residues.

The rearrangement links TRBV6-5 to TRBJ1-4, with D perhaps matching TRBD1 (5 bases). V was cut by 0 bases and J by 3 bases, with 8 bases left in between. Germline V gene sequence: CDR1 MNHEY, CDR2 SVGAGI. This CDR3 region has 15 residues. As DNA, the CDR3 is TGTGCCAGCAGTTACTCGACAGTGCCTAATGAAAAACTGTTTTTT. This codes for CASSYSTVPNEKLFF.

This chain connects TRBV7-3 to TRBJ2-5; 7 positions match TRBD2. CDR1 is SGHTA and CDR2 is FQGTGA in the germline V gene. This CDR3 spans 15 amino acids. J lost 2 bases, V lost 5 bases, and 8 bases had no gene match. As DNA, the CDR3 is TGTGCCAGCAGCCGTGAGGCGGGACTACAAGAGACCCAGTACTTC. It specifies CASSREAGLQETQYF.

The V gene is TRBV5-6, the J gene TRBJ2-1, with D unclear. CDR1 is SGHDT and CDR2 is YYEEEE in the germline V gene. This CDR3 region has 17 residues. The V and J ends lost 4 bases and 0 bases respectively, with 17 bases between them. The CDR3 nucleotides are TGTGCCAGCAGCCCTCTGGGGTGGGCCAGCTCCTACAATGAGCAGTTCTTC. Its protein is CASSPLGWASSYNEQFF.

The J gene is TRBJ1-4, the V gene TRBV15; unclear D gene. CDR1 and CDR2 (germline): LNHNV, YYDKDF (reference sequence). CDR3 length: 14 residues. V dropped 4 bases and J dropped 2 bases, with 8 bases sitting between them. In nucleotides, the CDR3 is TGTGCCACCAGCATGGGGTGGACTAATGAAAAACTGTTTTTT. It is translated as CATSMGWTNEKLFF.

This clone came up once. This chain joins TRBV5-1 and TRBJ2-5; weak D call: TRBD2 (5 bases). Trimming took 0 bases from V and 2 from J, leaving 14 bases between them. This CDR3 is built from 16 residues. Germline CDR1 is SGHRS and CDR2 is YFSETQ. The CDR3 bases are TGCGCCAGCAGCTTGGGAGTTTTGAGGGAGCAAGAGACCCAGTACTTC. Translation: CASSLGVLREQETQYF.